What follows are 27 T cell receptor beta chains derived from one specimen sequenced in a study of blood T cell repertoires in COVID-19 (dated by TCRdb to about 2020). Library generation was performed with the immunoSEQ multiplex PCR assay. This immuneACCESS table, as held by TCRdb, lists in-frame sequences with V and J called but not all clones. Of the missing ones, under half trace to an unresolved V gene in checked studies; the others have no known cause. A total of approximately 140,000 clones appear in this sample, more than 75% of them only once. Of the sample, over 2% falls within the top ten clones. Specimen: peripheral blood. The receptors were gathered from a man in his 70s with acute or convalescent COVID-19.

The chain employs TRBV21-1 and TRBJ1-1. TRBV21-1 is a known pseudogene. The CDR3 has 19 amino acids. The CDR3 nucleotides read TGTGCCAGCAGACTCGGGGGGCGGGTCGGGGCCAGCCTGAACACTGAAGCTTTCTTT. Its translation is CASRLGGRVGASLNTEAFF.

The chain joins TRBV6-6 to TRBJ1-5, with 8 bases lining up with TRBD1. The germline CDR1 and CDR2 sequences are MNHNY and SVGAGI (reference sequence). CDR3 length: 16 residues. V was clipped by 5 bases and J by 4 bases; unmatched bases: 10. DNA for the CDR3: TGTGCCAGCAGTACACTCCAGGGGGCTGGGAATCAGCCCCAGCATTTT. It is translated as CASSTLQGAGNQPQHF.

The rearrangement joins TRBV11-2 to TRBJ2-3; the D gene is possibly TRBD1 (6 bases). The germline V gene has CDR1 SGHAT and CDR2 FQNNGV. Trimming pared 1 base from V and 6 bases from J, leaving 8 bases between. The CDR3 is made up of 13 amino acids. The CDR3 spells CASSLGRGDTQYF. The CDR3 bases are TGTGCCAGCAGCTTAGGCAGGGGTGATACGCAGTATTTT.

The chain uses TRBV3-1 (or the pseudogene TRBV3-2) and TRBJ2-7; maybe TRBD2 (6 bases). Deletions cut 1 base from V and 2 bases from J, with 12 bases between. The CDR3 has 15 residues. Germline assignment: CDR1 LGHDT and CDR2 YNNKEL (reference sequence). This chain's CDR3 is CASSQGQGGTYEQYF. CDR3 sequence (DNA): TGTGCCAGCAGCCAAGGGCAGGGAGGAACCTACGAGCAGTACTTC.

The rearrangement uses TRBV30 and TRBJ2-2, with TRBD1 matching 9 bases. Germline V lookup: CDR1 GTSNPN, CDR2 SVGIG (reference sequence). CDR3 length equals 14 residues. The J segment lost 7 bases and the V segment lost 4 bases, leaving 7 bases of the junction unmatched. The CDR3 sequence: CAWKPGQGNGELFF. For the CDR3, the DNA is TGTGCCTGGAAACCGGGACAGGGTAACGGGGAGCTGTTTTTT.

This clone was counted between two and nine times. The J gene is TRBJ2-5, the V gene TRBV28; 11 bases align to TRBD1. In germline, CDR1 is MDHEN, CDR2 SYDVKM. This CDR3 is built from 14 residues. After removal of 11 bases from V and 5 bases from J, the junction contained 10 bases not matched to a gene. The CDR3, as DNA: TGTGCCGCCACGGAGGACAGGGGGCCGGAGACCCAGTACTTC. It encodes CAATEDRGPETQYF.

The chain employs TRBV5-1 and TRBJ2-3, with 8 bases aligning to TRBD1. Germline CDR1 reads SGHRS; CDR2 reads YFSETQ. This CDR3 is 17 amino acids long. J gave up 6 bases and V 4 bases, and 16 bases lay outside the gene matches. In DNA, the CDR3 is TGCGCCAGCAGCCTAACCGGACAGGGCCGGGGTGGGGATACGCAGTATTTT. Its translation: CASSLTGQGRGGDTQYF.

Here the CDR3 DNA reads TGTGCCAGCAGCCAGGACGGGAGCTCCTACGAGCAGTACTTC. Translated: CASSQDGSSYEQYF. J is TRBJ2-7 and V is TRBV6-2 or TRBV6-3; D is perhaps TRBD2 (6 bases). The CDR3 is made up of 14 amino acids. Germline V lookup: CDR1 MNHEY, CDR2 SVGEGT. V was trimmed by 6 bases and J by 0 bases, leaving 12 bases between them.

The genes are TRBV19 and TRBJ1-1; D is unclear. Germline assignment: CDR1 LNHDA and CDR2 SQIVND (reference sequence). V shed 3 bases and J shed 4 bases, with 12 bases lying between them. There are 14 residues in the CDR3. The CDR3 region has the DNA TGTGCCAGTAGTATTGGGCCTGCAGGCACTGAAGCTTTCTTT. This gives the protein CASSIGPAGTEAFF.

This clone was detected once. The CDR3, as DNA: TGTGCCAGCAGCTTAGGTGGCGGGGCCACTGAAGCTTTCTTT. Encoded protein: CASSLGGGATEAFF. This chain uses TRBV7-9 with TRBJ1-1, with D possibly TRBD1 on 5 matching bases. The CDR3 is 14 residues long. Trimming left V 1 base short and J 4 bases short, with 10 bases between. Germline V gene lookup returns CDR1 SEHNR and CDR2 FQNEAQ (reference sequence).

The CDR3 here is CASSPREWEKLFF. DNA for the CDR3: TGCGCCAGCAGCCCTAGGGAGTGGGAAAAACTGTTTTTT. The chain joins TRBV4-1 to TRBJ1-4; D ambiguous. The CDR3 is made up of 13 amino acids. Germline loops: CDR1 MGHRA, CDR2 YSYEKL. The V end was cut by 4 bases, the J end by 8 bases, with 11 bases between.

The chain is built from TRBV28 and TRBJ2-2; 7 bases are shared with TRBD2. There are 16 residues in the CDR3. The ends lost 10 bases at V and 2 bases at J; junction bases unmatched: 13. Germline V CDR1 and CDR2: MDHEN, SYDVKM. CDR3 residues: CATGGFRAGNTGELFF. For the CDR3, the DNA is TGTGCCACGGGAGGATTCCGGGCGGGCAACACCGGGGAGCTGTTTTTT.

The chain has TRBV2 and TRBJ1-5; 8 nucleotides align to TRBD1. J gave up 5 bases and V 3 bases, and 6 bases lay outside the gene matches. This CDR3 comprises 15 residues. Germline V gene data show CDR1 as SNHLY and CDR2 as FYNNEI. Written as DNA, the CDR3 is TGTGCCAGCAGTGATCAGGGGGCTTTGTATCAGCCCCAGCATTTT. As protein: CASSDQGALYQPQHF.

The chain employs TRBV5-8 and TRBJ2-6; D is undetermined. CDR3 length equals 14 residues. Trimming stripped 5 bases from V and 2 bases from J, with 8 bases between. CDR1 and CDR2 (germline): SGHTS, YDEGEE. The CDR3 sequence is CASSFSAGANVLTF. As DNA, the CDR3 is TGTGCCAGCAGTTTCAGTGCTGGGGCCAACGTCCTGACTTTC.

This chain connects TRBV19 to TRBJ1-4, with D uncertain. CDR1 LNHDA and CDR2 SQIVND come from the germline V gene (reference sequence). The CDR3 loop spans 15 amino acids. The V end was cut by 10 bases, the J end by 0 bases, with 15 bases between. The CDR3 spells CATAPPGTTNEKLFF. As DNA, the CDR3 is TGTGCCACCGCTCCCCCCGGGACAACTAATGAAAAACTGTTTTTT. The whole variable domain, filled in from reference TRBV19 and TRBJ1-4, reads DGGITQSPKYLFRKEGQNVTLSCEQNLNHDAMYWYRQDPGQGLRLIYYSQIVNDFQKGDIAEGYSVSREKKESFPLTVTSAQKNPTAFYLCATAPPGTTNEKLFFGSGTQLSVL.

The sample holds a few counts of this clone. In DNA, the CDR3 is TGTGCCAGCACCTCACAGGGGTTCGGTAATTCACCCCTCCACTTT. Translation: CASTSQGFGNSPLHF. The chain is built from TRBV6-6 and TRBJ1-6, with 7 bases aligning to TRBD1. V lost 7 bases and J lost 6; bases outside the gene matches: 9. Per the germline V gene, CDR1 is MNHNY and CDR2 is SVGAGI (reference sequence). The CDR3 totals 15 residues.

This clone has just a few counts. Here the CDR3 DNA reads TGTGCCATCAGTGCCGGGACAGCGACCTACGAGCAGTACTTC. This gives the protein CAISAGTATYEQYF. This sequence joins TRBV10-3 and TRBJ2-7, with 7 bases identical to TRBD1. CDR3 length equals 14 residues. With 4 bases clipped from V and 2 bases from J, the junction kept 5 bases outside the gene matches. The germline V gene has CDR1 ENHRY and CDR2 SYGVKD.

This clone is judged medium-sized. The chain couples TRBV7-3 to TRBJ2-1, with 11 bases fitting TRBD2. Germline V gives CDR1 SGHTA, CDR2 FQGTGA. The length of the CDR3 is 14 residues. The V and J ends lost 5 bases and 8 bases, in that order; junction bases with no gene match: 5. CDR3 loop: CASSLAGGVDEQFF. CDR3 DNA: TGTGCCAGCAGCCTAGCGGGAGGAGTCGATGAGCAGTTCTTC.

This chain's CDR3 is CASSAPGQSSGNTIYF. The CDR3 nucleotides are TGTGCCAGCAGCGCCCCGGGACAGTCCTCTGGAAACACCATATATTTT. The V and J genes are TRBV7-9 and TRBJ1-3; 7 bases fit TRBD1. The CDR3 runs 16 residues. Germline V gene sequence: CDR1 SEHNR, CDR2 FQNEAQ (reference sequence). Germline trimming cut 5 bases from V and 0 bases from J; bases unmatched to any gene: 7.

The chain recombines TRBV2 with TRBJ2-1; 11 nucleotides match TRBD2. Germline-derived CDR1 and CDR2 are SNHLY and FYNNEI. The CDR3 sequence is 15 residues long. With 7 bases clipped from V and 4 bases from J, the junction kept 6 bases outside the gene matches. CDR3 coding DNA: TGTGCCAGCACCCCGACTAGCGGGGTATACAATGAGCAGTTCTTC. Translating it yields CASTPTSGVYNEQFF.

The genes are TRBV28 and TRBJ1-2; no clear D. Germline V CDR1 and CDR2: MDHEN, SYDVKM. V was trimmed by 1 base and J by 1 base, leaving 10 bases between them. CDR3 size: 15 residues. CDR3 residues: CASSLLGRINYGYTF. DNA for the CDR3: TGTGCCAGCAGTTTATTGGGCAGGATTAACTATGGCTACACCTTC.

The genes are TRBV30 and TRBJ1-3; 7 positions agree with TRBD1. V lost 0 bases and J lost 0; bases outside the gene matches: 11. Looked up from germline, CDR1 is GTSNPN and CDR2 is SVGIG (reference sequence). The CDR3 has 18 residues. The CDR3 DNA reads TGTGCCTGGAGTGTAAAGGGGGCCTCTTCTTTCTCTGGAAACACCATATATTTT. This translates into CAWSVKGASSFSGNTIYF.

Here the CDR3 DNA reads TGTGCCAGCAGTTACTCCGGGGAGGGGAGGTTTACCGGGGAGCTGTTTTTT. Protein product: CASSYSGEGRFTGELFF. The chain is built from TRBV6-2 or TRBV6-3 and TRBJ2-2, with TRBD2 matching 7 bases. Germline V gene data show CDR1 as MNHEY and CDR2 as SVGEGT. The CDR3 consists of 17 residues. Trimming cost V 0 bases and J 5 bases; bases outside gene matches: 9.

V and J are TRBV7-9 and TRBJ1-1, with TRBD1 identical over 8 bases. Looked up from germline, CDR1 is SEHNR and CDR2 is FQNEAQ (reference sequence). The trim removed 2 bases at V and 8 bases at J, leaving 4 bases unmatched. The CDR3 sequence is 13 residues long. CDR3 nucleotide sequence: TGTGCCAGCAGCTTACAGGGGGCTACCGAAGCTTTCTTT. The encoded protein is CASSLQGATEAFF.

The CDR3 nucleotides read TGTGCCAGCAGTACCGGGGGGGTCACAGATACGCAGTATTTT. Protein product: CASSTGGVTDTQYF. The chain links TRBV13 to TRBJ2-3; the match to TRBD2 covers 8 bases. In germline, CDR1 is PRHDT, CDR2 FYEKMQ (reference sequence). This CDR3 contains 14 residues. The V and J ends lost 6 bases and 2 bases, in that order; junction bases with no gene match: 4.

The J gene is TRBJ2-7, the V gene TRBV7-2; 8 bases fit TRBD2. Unmatched junction bases numbered 6, after V lost 5 bases and J lost 3 bases. The CDR3 covers 14 residues. Germline lookup yields CDR1 SGHTA and CDR2 FQGNSA. The CDR3 DNA follows: TGTGCCAGCAGCATCGGCGGGGGGCTCTACGAGCAGTACTTC. Its protein product is CASSIGGGLYEQYF.

This clone was recorded only once. V and J are TRBV19 and TRBJ1-2; TRBD1 is a possible D gene (6 bases). The V end was cut by 5 bases, the J end by 5 bases, with 12 bases between. CDR1 LNHDA and CDR2 SQIVND come from the germline V gene (reference sequence). CDR3 size: 13 residues. This CDR3 is CASSQGFRYGYTF. In nucleotides, the CDR3 is TGTGCCAGTAGTCAGGGGTTTAGGTATGGCTACACCTTC.